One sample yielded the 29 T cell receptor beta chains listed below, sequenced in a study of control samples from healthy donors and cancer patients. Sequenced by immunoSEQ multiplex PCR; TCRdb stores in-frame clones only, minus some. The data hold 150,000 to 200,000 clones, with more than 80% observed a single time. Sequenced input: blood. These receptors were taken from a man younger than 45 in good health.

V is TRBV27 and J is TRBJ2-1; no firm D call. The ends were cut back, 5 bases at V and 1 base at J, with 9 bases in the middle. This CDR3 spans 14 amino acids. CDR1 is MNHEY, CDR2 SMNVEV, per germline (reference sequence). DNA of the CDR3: TGTGCCAGCAGTCCCCGAGGATCCTACAATGAGCAGTTCTTC. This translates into CASSPRGSYNEQFF.

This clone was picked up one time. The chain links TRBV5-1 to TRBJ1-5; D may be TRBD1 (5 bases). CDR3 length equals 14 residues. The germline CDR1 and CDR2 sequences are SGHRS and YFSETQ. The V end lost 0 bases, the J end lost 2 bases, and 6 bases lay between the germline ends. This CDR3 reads CASSLVGGNQPQHF. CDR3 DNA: TGCGCCAGCAGCTTGGTAGGGGGCAATCAGCCCCAGCATTTT.

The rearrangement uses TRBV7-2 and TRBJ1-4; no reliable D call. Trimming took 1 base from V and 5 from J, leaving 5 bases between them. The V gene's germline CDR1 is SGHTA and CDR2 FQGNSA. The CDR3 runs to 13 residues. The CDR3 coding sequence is TGTGCCAGCAGCTTAGTATTCAATGAAAAACTGTTTTTT. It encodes CASSLVFNEKLFF.

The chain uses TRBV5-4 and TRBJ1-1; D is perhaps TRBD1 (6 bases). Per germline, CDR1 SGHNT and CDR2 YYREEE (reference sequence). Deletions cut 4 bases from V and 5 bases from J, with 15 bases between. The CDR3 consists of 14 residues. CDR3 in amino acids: CASSPVVQGTEAFF. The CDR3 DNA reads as TGTGCCAGCAGCCCGGTCGTACAGGGTACTGAAGCTTTCTTT. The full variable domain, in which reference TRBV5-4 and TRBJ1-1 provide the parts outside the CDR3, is ETGVTQSPTHLIKTRGQQVTLRCSSQSGHNTVSWYQQALGQGPQFIFQYYREEENGRGNFPPRFSGLQFPNYSSELNVNALELDDSALYLCASSPVVQGTEAFFGQGTRLTVV.

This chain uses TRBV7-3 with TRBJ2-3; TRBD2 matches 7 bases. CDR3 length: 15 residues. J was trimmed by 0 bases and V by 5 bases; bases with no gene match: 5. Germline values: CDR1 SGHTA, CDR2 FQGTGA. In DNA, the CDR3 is TGTGCCAGCAGCCACTCTAGCGGCAGCACAGATACGCAGTATTTT. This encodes CASSHSSGSTDTQYF.

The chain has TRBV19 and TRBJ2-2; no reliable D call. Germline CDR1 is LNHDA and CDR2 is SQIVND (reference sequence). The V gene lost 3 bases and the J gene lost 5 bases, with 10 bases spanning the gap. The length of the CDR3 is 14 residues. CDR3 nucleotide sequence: TGTGCCAGTAGTATTAGTGAGGCGACCGGGGAGCTGTTTTTT. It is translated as CASSISEATGELFF.

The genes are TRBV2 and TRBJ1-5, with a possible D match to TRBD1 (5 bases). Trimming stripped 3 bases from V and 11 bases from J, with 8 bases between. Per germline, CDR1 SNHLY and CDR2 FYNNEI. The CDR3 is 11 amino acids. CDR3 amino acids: CASSEGRAQHF. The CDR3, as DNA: TGTGCCAGCAGTGAGGGCAGGGCCCAGCATTTT. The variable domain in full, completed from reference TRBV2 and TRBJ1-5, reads EPEVTQTPSHQVTQMGQEVILRCVPISNHLYFYWYRQILGQKVEFLVSFYNNEISEKSEIFDDQFSVERPDGSNFTLKIRSTKLEDSAMYFCASSEGRAQHFGDGTRLSIL.

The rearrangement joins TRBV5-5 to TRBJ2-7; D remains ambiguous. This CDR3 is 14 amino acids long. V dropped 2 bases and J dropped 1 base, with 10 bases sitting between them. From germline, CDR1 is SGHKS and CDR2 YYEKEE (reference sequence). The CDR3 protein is CASSFYAGSYEQYF. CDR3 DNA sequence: TGTGCCAGCAGCTTTTATGCAGGATCCTACGAGCAGTACTTC.

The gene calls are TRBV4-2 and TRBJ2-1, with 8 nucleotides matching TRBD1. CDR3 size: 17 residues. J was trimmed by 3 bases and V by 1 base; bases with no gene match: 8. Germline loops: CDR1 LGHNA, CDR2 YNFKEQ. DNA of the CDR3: TGTGCCAGCAGCCAAGGAATGGGCAGGGGGCTCTACAATGAGCAGTTCTTC. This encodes CASSQGMGRGLYNEQFF.

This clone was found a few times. CDR3 sequence: CASRLRAFGELFF. The CDR3 nucleotides read TGTGCCAGCAGACTCAGGGCTTTCGGGGAGCTGTTTTTT. The rearrangement links TRBV6-5 to TRBJ2-2, with a weak D call TRBD1 (5 bases). The CDR3 loop spans 13 amino acids. CDR1 is MNHEY and CDR2 is SVGAGI in the germline V gene. V was cut by 6 bases and J by 7 bases, with 12 bases left in between.

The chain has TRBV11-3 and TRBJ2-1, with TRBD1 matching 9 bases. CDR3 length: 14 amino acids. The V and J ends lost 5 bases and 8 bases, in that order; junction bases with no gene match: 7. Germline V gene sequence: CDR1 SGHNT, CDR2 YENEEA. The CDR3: CASSKPGQGDEQFF. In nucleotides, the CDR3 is TGTGCCAGCAGCAAGCCGGGACAGGGTGATGAGCAGTTCTTC.

The CDR3: CASTGGGAGEKLFF. As DNA, the CDR3 is TGTGCCAGCACCGGCGGGGGGGCAGGAGAAAAACTGTTTTTT. This chain connects TRBV6-5 to TRBJ1-4; possible D gene TRBD1, 6 bases. Trimming took off 7 bases at V and 8 bases at J, with 17 bases between the two ends. The length of the CDR3 is 14 residues. Germline V gene lookup returns CDR1 MNHEY and CDR2 SVGAGI.

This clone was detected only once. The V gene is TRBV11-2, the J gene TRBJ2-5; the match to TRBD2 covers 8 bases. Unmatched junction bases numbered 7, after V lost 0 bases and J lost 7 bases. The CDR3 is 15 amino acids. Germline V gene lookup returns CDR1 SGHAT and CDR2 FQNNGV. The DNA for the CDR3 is TGTGCCAGCAGCTTAGAAGGTAGCGGGGCGGGGACCCAGTACTTC. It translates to CASSLEGSGAGTQYF.

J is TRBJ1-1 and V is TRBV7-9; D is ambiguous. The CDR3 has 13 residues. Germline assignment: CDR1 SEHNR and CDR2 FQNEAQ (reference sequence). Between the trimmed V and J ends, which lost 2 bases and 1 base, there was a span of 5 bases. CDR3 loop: CASSLKANTEAFF. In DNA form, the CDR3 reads TGTGCCAGCAGCTTAAAGGCGAACACTGAAGCTTTCTTT.

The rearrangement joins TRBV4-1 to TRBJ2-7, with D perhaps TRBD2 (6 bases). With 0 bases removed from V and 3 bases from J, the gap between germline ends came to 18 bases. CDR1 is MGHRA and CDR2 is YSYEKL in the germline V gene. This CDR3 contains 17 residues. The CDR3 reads CASSQDPPETGVYEQYF. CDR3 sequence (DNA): TGCGCCAGCAGCCAAGATCCCCCCGAGACGGGAGTCTACGAGCAGTACTTC.

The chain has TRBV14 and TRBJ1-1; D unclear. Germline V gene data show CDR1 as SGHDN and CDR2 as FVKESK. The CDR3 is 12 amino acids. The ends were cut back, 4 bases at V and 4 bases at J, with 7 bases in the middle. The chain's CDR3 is CASSPFGTEAFF. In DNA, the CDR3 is TGTGCCAGCAGCCCCTTTGGCACTGAAGCTTTCTTT.

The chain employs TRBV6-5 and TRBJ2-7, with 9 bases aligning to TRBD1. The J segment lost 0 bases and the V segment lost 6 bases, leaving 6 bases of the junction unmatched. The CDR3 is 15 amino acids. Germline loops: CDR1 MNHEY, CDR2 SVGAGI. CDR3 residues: CASRRKDRGSYEQYF. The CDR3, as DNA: TGTGCCAGCAGGAGGAAGGACAGGGGCTCCTACGAGCAGTACTTC.

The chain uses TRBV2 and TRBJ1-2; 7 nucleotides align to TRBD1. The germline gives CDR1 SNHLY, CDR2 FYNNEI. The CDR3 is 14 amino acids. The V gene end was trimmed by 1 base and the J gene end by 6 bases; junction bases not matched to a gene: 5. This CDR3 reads CASSEGRQGDGYTF. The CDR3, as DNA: TGTGCCAGCAGTGAAGGCCGACAGGGAGATGGCTACACCTTC.

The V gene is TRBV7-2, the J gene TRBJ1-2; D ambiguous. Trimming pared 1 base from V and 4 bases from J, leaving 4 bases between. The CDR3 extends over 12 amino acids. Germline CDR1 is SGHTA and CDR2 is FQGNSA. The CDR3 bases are TGTGCCAGCAGCTTAGGGGGCTATGGCTACACCTTC. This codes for CASSLGGYGYTF.

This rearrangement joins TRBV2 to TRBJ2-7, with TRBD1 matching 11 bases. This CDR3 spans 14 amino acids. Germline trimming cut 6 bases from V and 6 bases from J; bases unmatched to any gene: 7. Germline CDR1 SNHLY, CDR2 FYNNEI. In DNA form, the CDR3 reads TGTGCCAGCAGGGGGACAGGGGGTCTCGGCGAGCAGTACTTC. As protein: CASRGTGGLGEQYF.

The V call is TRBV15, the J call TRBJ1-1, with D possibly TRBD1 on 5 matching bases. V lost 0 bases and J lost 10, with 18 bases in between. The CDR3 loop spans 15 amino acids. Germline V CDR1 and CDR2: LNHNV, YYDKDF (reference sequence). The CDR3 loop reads CATSREVGRQGRAFF. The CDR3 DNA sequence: TGTGCCACCAGCAGAGAGGTGGGTCGTCAGGGTCGAGCTTTCTTT. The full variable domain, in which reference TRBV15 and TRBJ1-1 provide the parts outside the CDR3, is DAMVIQNPRYQVTQFGKPVTLSCSQTLNHNVMYWYQQKSSQAPKLLFHYYDKDFNNEADTPDNFQSRRPNTSFCFLDIRSPGLGDTAMYLCATSREVGRQGRAFFGQGTRLTVV.

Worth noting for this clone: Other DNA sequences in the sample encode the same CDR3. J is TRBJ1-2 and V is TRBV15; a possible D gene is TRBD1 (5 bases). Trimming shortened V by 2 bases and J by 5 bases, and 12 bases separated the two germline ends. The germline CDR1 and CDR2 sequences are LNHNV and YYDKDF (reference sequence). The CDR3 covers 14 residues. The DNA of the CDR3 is TGTGCCACCAGCAGAAGGACGGGGGGTTATGGCTACACCTTC. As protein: CATSRRTGGYGYTF.

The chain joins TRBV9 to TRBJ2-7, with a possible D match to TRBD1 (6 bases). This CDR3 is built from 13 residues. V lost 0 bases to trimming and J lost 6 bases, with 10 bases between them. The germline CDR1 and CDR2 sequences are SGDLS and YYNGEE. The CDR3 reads CASSVATGGEQYF. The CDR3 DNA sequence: TGTGCCAGCAGCGTAGCGACAGGAGGCGAGCAGTACTTC.

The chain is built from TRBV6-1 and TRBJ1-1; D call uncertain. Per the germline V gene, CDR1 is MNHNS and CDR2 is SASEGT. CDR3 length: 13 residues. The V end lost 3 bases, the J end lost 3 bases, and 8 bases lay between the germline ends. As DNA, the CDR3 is TGTGCCAGCAGTGATAGAGTCCACACTGAAGCTTTCTTT. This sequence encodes CASSDRVHTEAFF.

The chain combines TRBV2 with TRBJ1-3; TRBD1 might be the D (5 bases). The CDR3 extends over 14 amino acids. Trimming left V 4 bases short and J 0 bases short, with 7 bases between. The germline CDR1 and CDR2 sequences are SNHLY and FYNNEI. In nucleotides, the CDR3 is TGTGCCAGCAGTGGACAGCTCTCTGGAAACACCATATATTTT. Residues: CASSGQLSGNTIYF. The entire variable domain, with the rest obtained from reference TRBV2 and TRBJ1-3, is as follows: EPEVTQTPSHQVTQMGQEVILRCVPISNHLYFYWYRQILGQKVEFLVSFYNNEISEKSEIFDDQFSVERPDGSNFTLKIRSTKLEDSAMYFCASSGQLSGNTIYFGEGSWLTVV.

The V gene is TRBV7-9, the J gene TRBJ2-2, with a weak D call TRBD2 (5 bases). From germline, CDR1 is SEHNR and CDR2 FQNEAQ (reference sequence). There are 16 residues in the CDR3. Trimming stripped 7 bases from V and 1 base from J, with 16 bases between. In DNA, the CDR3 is TGTGCCAGCACCCCACCGGGCGGGCTGAACACCGGGGAGCTGTTTTTT. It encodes CASTPPGGLNTGELFF.

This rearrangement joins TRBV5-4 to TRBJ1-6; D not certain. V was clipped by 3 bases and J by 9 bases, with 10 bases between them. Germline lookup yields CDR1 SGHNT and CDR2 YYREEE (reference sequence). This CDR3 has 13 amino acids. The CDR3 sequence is CASSSETSSPLHF. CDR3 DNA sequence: TGTGCCAGCAGCTCGGAAACTAGTTCACCCCTCCACTTT. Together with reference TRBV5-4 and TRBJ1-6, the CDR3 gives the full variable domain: ETGVTQSPTHLIKTRGQQVTLRCSSQSGHNTVSWYQQALGQGPQFIFQYYREEENGRGNFPPRFSGLQFPNYSSELNVNALELDDSALYLCASSSETSSPLHFGNGTRLTVT.

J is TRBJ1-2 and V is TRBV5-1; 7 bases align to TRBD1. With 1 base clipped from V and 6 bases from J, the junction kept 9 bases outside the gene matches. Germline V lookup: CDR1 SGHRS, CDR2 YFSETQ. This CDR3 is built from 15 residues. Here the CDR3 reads CASSLNQGEGNGYTF. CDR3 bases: TGCGCCAGCAGCTTGAATCAGGGGGAGGGCAATGGCTACACCTTC.

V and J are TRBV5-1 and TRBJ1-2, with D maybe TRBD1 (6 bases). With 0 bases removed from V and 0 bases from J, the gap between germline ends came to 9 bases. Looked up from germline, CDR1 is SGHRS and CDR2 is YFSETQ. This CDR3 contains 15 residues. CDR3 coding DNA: TGCGCCAGCAGCTTGGAGGCAGGGGCTAACTATGGCTACACCTTC. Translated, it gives CASSLEAGANYGYTF.